Presented here are 27 T cell receptor beta chains from one specimen sequenced in a study of T cells in Graves' hyperthyroidism and ophthalmopathy. It was RNA transcripts that yielded the amplified TCR beta CDR3 regions. Using the HTBI primer set, a first-round RT-PCR was run on the TCR CDR3. TCRdb processed the multiplex PCR reads anew with MiXCR; each CDR3 protein has one entry. The table shows under 350,000 distinct CDR3 sequences, with under 25% occurring only once. The sample consisted of blood. All receptors derive from a woman between 45 and 65 years old with Graves' hyperthyroidism.

This clonotype came up a few times. The chain joins TRBV12-3 or TRBV12-4 to TRBJ1-5; D gene uncertain. Deletions cut 7 bases from V and 2 bases from J, with 12 bases between. CDR3 length: 14 amino acids. The CDR3 nucleotides are TGTGCCAGCATGCTAGGAACAGGCAATCAGCCCCAGCATTTT. Translation gives CASMLGTGNQPQHF.

This clonotype was observed a few times. The rearrangement uses TRBV20-1 and TRBJ1-5; D is undetermined. The CDR3 runs to 14 residues. Trimming pared 5 bases from V and 2 bases from J, leaving 13 bases between. Germline CDR1 reads DFQATT; CDR2 reads SNEGSKA (reference sequence). The CDR3 bases are TGCAGTGCTTCCCGCGTGAGGGGCAATCAGCCCCAGCATTTT. This sequence encodes CSASRVRGNQPQHF.

This chain connects TRBV27 to TRBJ1-4, with a tentative D call TRBD1 (5 bases). Germline V lookup: CDR1 MNHEY, CDR2 SMNVEV (reference sequence). This CDR3 region has 15 residues. Between the trimmed V and J ends, which lost 6 bases and 0 bases, there was a span of 11 bases. The CDR3 nucleotides are TGTGCCAGCAGATTTGTAGGGGCAACTAATGAAAAACTGTTTTTT. Translating it yields CASRFVGATNEKLFF.

This clonotype has ten or more counts. The genes are TRBV2 and TRBJ1-2; D is unclear. V gave up 9 bases and J gave up 8 bases, with 13 bases separating them. CDR3 length: 11 residues. CDR1 is SNHLY, CDR2 FYNNEI, per germline. In DNA form, the CDR3 reads TGTGCCAGTTGGCTTTCGGGAGGCTACACCTTC. Translating gives CASWLSGGYTF.

This clonotype was found many times. The chain links TRBV6-1 to TRBJ2-4; no reliable D call. Germline CDR1 is MNHNS and CDR2 is SASEGT. The CDR3 is made up of 15 amino acids. The V end lost 4 bases, the J end lost 0 bases, and 10 bases lay between the germline ends. The CDR3 here is CASSGYGLAKNIQYF. The CDR3 DNA is TGTGCCAGCAGTGGATACGGGTTAGCCAAAAACATTCAGTACTTC.

This chain links TRBV28 with TRBJ2-4; 12 bases agree with TRBD1. The CDR3 totals 17 residues. Germline V gene data show CDR1 as MDHEN and CDR2 as SYDVKM. J was trimmed by 6 bases and V by 1 base; bases with no gene match: 7. The CDR3 coding sequence is TGTGCCAGCAGTTTATCCGGGACAGGGGGCTCGGGAAACATTCAGTACTTC. This gives the protein CASSLSGTGGSGNIQYF.

This clonotype was seen at least ten times. This chain joins TRBV7-8 and TRBJ1-1, with D maybe TRBD1 (5 bases). Germline CDR1 reads SGHVS; CDR2 reads FQNEAQ. The V end was cut by 1 base, the J end by 1 base, with 10 bases between. The CDR3 runs 15 residues. CDR3 region: CASSLDEGRNTEAFF. CDR3 sequence (DNA): TGTGCCAGCAGCTTAGATGAGGGGCGGAACACTGAAGCTTTCTTT.

This clonotype was seen many times. V and J are TRBV28 and TRBJ1-1; D gene uncertain. CDR3 length: 14 amino acids. Germline V gene lookup returns CDR1 MDHEN and CDR2 SYDVKM. The V end lost 2 bases, the J end lost 5 bases, and 12 bases lay between the germline ends. CDR3 in DNA: TGTGCCAGCAGTTTAATAACCTCGCGGACTGAAGCTTTCTTT. This translates into CASSLITSRTEAFF. The variable domain in full, completed from reference TRBV28 and TRBJ1-1, reads DVKVTQSSRYLVKRTGEKVFLECVQDMDHENMFWYRQDPGLGLRLIYFSYDVKMKEKGDIPEGYSVSREKKERFSLILESASTNQTSMYLCASSLITSRTEAFFGQGTRLTVV.

V is TRBV3-1 and J is TRBJ2-5, with D unclear. This CDR3 contains 12 residues. Trimming pared 3 bases from V and 5 bases from J, leaving 7 bases between. From germline, CDR1 is LGHDT and CDR2 YNNKEL (reference sequence). The CDR3 DNA sequence: TGTGCCAGCAGCCAGCCCGGGGAGACCCAGTACTTC. Protein: CASSQPGETQYF.

This clonotype has only a few counts. The rearrangement links TRBV6-1 to TRBJ2-5; D ambiguous. Trimming stripped 5 bases from V and 4 bases from J, with 11 bases between. Germline V gene sequence: CDR1 MNHNS, CDR2 SASEGT. The CDR3 covers 13 residues. The CDR3 bases are TGTGCCAGCAGTATAGGGAAAGCAGAGACCCAGTACTTC. Protein: CASSIGKAETQYF.

This clonotype was recorded many times. The chain links TRBV5-1 to TRBJ1-2; 9 bases line up with TRBD1. Germline V gene sequence: CDR1 SGHRS, CDR2 YFSETQ. V dropped 2 bases and J dropped 3; count of bases not matched to a gene: 8. The CDR3 runs 16 residues. As DNA, the CDR3 is TGCGCCAGCAGCTTACCGGGACAGGGAAGAGACTATGGCTACACCTTC. Its translation is CASSLPGQGRDYGYTF.

The chain is built from TRBV20-1 and TRBJ2-5; no definite D call. V was pared by 3 bases and J by 4 bases, with 9 bases between. This CDR3 has 12 residues. CDR1 and CDR2 (germline): DFQATT, SNEGSKA (reference sequence). CDR3 residues: CSASPSGETQYF. The CDR3 DNA reads as TGCAGTGCTAGCCCTAGTGGAGAGACCCAGTACTTC.

This sequence joins TRBV2 and TRBJ2-5; D not certain. The CDR3 has 13 residues. Germline V lookup: CDR1 SNHLY, CDR2 FYNNEI. V was pared by 3 bases and J by 2 bases, with 7 bases between. In DNA, the CDR3 is TGTGCCAGCAGTGAGAACCGTCAAGAGACCCAGTACTTC. The encoded protein is CASSENRQETQYF.

This chain links TRBV7-3 with TRBJ2-2, with no clear D. Trimming stripped 5 bases from V and 5 bases from J, with 9 bases between. The germline V gene encodes CDR1 SGHTA and CDR2 FQGTGA. The length of the CDR3 is 13 residues. CDR3 coding DNA: TGTGCCAGCAGCCCTGGAGTGACCGGGGAGCTGTTTTTT. Its protein is CASSPGVTGELFF.

Many counts were recorded for this clonotype. As DNA, the CDR3 is TGTGCCAGCAGCGGGTCCGCAGGGGGCAACTATGGCTACACCTTC. This sequence encodes CASSGSAGGNYGYTF. The chain links TRBV9 to TRBJ1-2, with TRBD1 identical over 8 bases. Germline CDR1 reads SGDLS; CDR2 reads YYNGEE. V shed 3 bases and J 2 bases; nucleotides not matched to a gene: 6. The CDR3 has 15 residues.

The chain employs TRBV11-2 and TRBJ2-1; 8 bases line up with TRBD2. CDR3 size: 15 residues. Germline values: CDR1 SGHAT, CDR2 FQNNGV. After removal of 4 bases from V and 9 bases from J, the junction contained 11 bases not matched to a gene. CDR3 DNA: TGTGCCAGCAGCTCCGAGTATAGTAGCGGGATTGAGCAGTTCTTC. Translating gives CASSSEYSSGIEQFF. Filled out from reference TRBV11-2 and TRBJ2-1, the complete variable domain reads EAGVAQSPRYKIIEKRQSVAFWCNPISGHATLYWYQQILGQGPKLLIQFQNNGVVDDSQLPKDRFSAERLKGVDSTLKIQPAKLEDSAVYLCASSSEYSSGIEQFFGPGTRLTVL.

This clonotype occurred many times. The gene calls are TRBV7-9 and TRBJ2-7; 9 bases line up with TRBD2. The CDR3 runs 15 residues. CDR1 is SEHNR, CDR2 FQNEAQ, per germline (reference sequence). J gave up 4 bases and V 5 bases, and 9 bases lay outside the gene matches. In nucleotides, the CDR3 is TGTGCCAGCAGCCAGGTAGCGGGAGAGAGGTACGAGCAGTACTTC. This sequence encodes CASSQVAGERYEQYF.

The sample holds many counts of this clonotype. This chain connects TRBV7-9 to TRBJ2-4, with D possibly matching TRBD1 (5 bases). CDR1 and CDR2 (germline): SEHNR, FQNEAQ (reference sequence). The CDR3 has 16 residues. Trimming cost V 1 base and J 1 base, with 11 bases left between them. Here the CDR3 DNA reads TGTGCCAGCAGCTTAGATGGGGCGTGGGCCAAAAACATTCAGTACTTC. It translates to CASSLDGAWAKNIQYF.

This clonotype was observed many times. The chain uses TRBV3-1 and TRBJ2-1, with D unclear. Trimming pared 3 bases from V and 6 bases from J, leaving 9 bases between. The CDR3 contains 13 residues. Per germline, CDR1 LGHDT and CDR2 YNNKEL (reference sequence). CDR3 DNA: TGTGCCAGCAGCCAGCATACCGCCAATGAGCAGTTCTTC. Translating it yields CASSQHTANEQFF.

This clonotype was detected ten times or more. This chain joins TRBV7-9 and TRBJ2-7; D is perhaps TRBD1 (5 bases). The V gene lost 5 bases and the J gene lost 5 bases, with 19 bases spanning the gap. Germline V lookup: CDR1 SEHNR, CDR2 FQNEAQ (reference sequence). The CDR3 totals 15 residues. In DNA, the CDR3 is TGTGCCAGCAGCCTGTCCGGTAGGGGAACCCACGAGCAGTACTTC. Translated, it gives CASSLSGRGTHEQYF.

This clonotype has only a few counts. The rearrangement uses TRBV12-3 or TRBV12-4 and TRBJ2-7; TRBD2 matches 15 bases. Unmatched junction bases numbered 3, after V lost 5 bases and J lost 1 base. The CDR3 sequence is 16 residues long. CDR3 DNA sequence: TGTGCCAGCAGTCACGGGACTAGCGGGAGGTCCTACGAGCAGTACTTC. Residues: CASSHGTSGRSYEQYF.

This sequence joins TRBV20-1 and TRBJ2-3; a weak D match, TRBD2 (6 bases). Trimming took 7 bases from V and 7 from J, leaving 15 bases between them. The CDR3 contains 12 residues. In germline, CDR1 is DFQATT, CDR2 SNEGSKA (reference sequence). This CDR3 is CSGVGSVNTQYF. CDR3 sequence (DNA): TGCAGTGGCGTCGGGAGTGTGAATACGCAGTATTTT.

This sequence joins TRBV5-1 and TRBJ2-2; a weak D match, TRBD2 (5 bases). The CDR3 is made up of 16 amino acids. In germline, CDR1 is SGHRS, CDR2 YFSETQ. V was trimmed by 0 bases and J by 0 bases, leaving 9 bases between them. The CDR3 protein is CASSLEPGANTGELFF. In DNA form, the CDR3 reads TGCGCCAGCAGCTTGGAGCCCGGGGCGAACACCGGGGAGCTGTTTTTT.

This clonotype was recorded at least ten times. This sequence joins TRBV5-8 and TRBJ2-5; 10 bases fit TRBD1. CDR3 length: 15 residues. The trim removed 0 bases at V and 5 bases at J, leaving 4 bases unmatched. CDR1 and CDR2 (germline): SGHTS, YDEGEE. CDR3 nucleotides: TGTGCCAGCAGCTTGGGGGACAGGGGTGGCGAGACCCAGTACTTC. Translated, it gives CASSLGDRGGETQYF.

At least ten counts were recorded for this clonotype. In DNA, the CDR3 is TGCAGTGCTACCGATTCACTGATCGATGAGCAGTTCTTC. Residues: CSATDSLIDEQFF. This chain connects TRBV20-1 to TRBJ2-1; D uncertain. Germline CDR1 reads DFQATT; CDR2 reads SNEGSKA (reference sequence). Trimming pared 4 bases from V and 8 bases from J, leaving 15 bases between. CDR3 length: 13 amino acids.

This clonotype was counted many times. The chain recombines TRBV6-5 with TRBJ1-2; D is ambiguous. In germline, CDR1 is MNHEY, CDR2 SVGAGI. V dropped 0 bases and J dropped 0 bases, with 23 bases sitting between them. The CDR3 is 20 amino acids. CDR3 nucleotide sequence: TGTGCCAGCAGTTACTCCCGACCTAAGGGCAGTGCTGGGCCTAACTATGGCTACACCTTC. It codes for CASSYSRPKGSAGPNYGYTF.

This clonotype appeared many times. V and J are TRBV5-6 and TRBJ2-1, with unresolved D. Looked up from germline, CDR1 is SGHDT and CDR2 is YYEEEE. CDR3 length equals 13 residues. V lost 4 bases and J 5 bases, leaving 10 bases between the germline ends. This CDR3 reads CASSPTPHNEQFF. The CDR3 DNA reads TGTGCCAGCAGCCCGACTCCCCACAATGAGCAGTTCTTC.